This T cell receptor (beta chain) stems from a study of blood T cell repertoires in COVID-19. Per the study methods: Amplification with reference gene primers provided the estimates of nucleated cell counts. The protocol was immunoSEQ multiplex PCR, while the TCRdb copy is restricted to in-frame clones and leaves out a portion. V, J and clone size are taken as reported in that table, and D and trimming were inferred from the DNA itself. The sample lists around 230,000 clones, roughly 82% occurring once. Germline V gives CDR1 SGHVS, CDR2 FQNEAQ. This CDR3 spans 14 amino acids. V shed 2 bases and J shed 4 bases, with 12 bases lying between them.

Sequencing was done on a sample of peripheral blood. This sequence joins TRBV7-8 and TRBJ2-7; D might be TRBD1 (6 bases). The TCR sequence derives from a man aged 35 to 55 who had recovered from COVID-19. The CDR3 bases are TGTGCCAGCAGCTTATCCGGACAGTTGTACGAGCAGTACTTC. Protein product: CASSLSGQLYEQYF. Full variable domain (outside the CDR3, taken from reference TRBV7-8 and TRBJ2-7): GAGVSQSPRYKVAKRGQDVALRCDPISGHVSLFWYQQALGQGPEFLTYFQNEAQLDKSGLPSDRFFAERPEGSVSTLKIQRTQQEDSAVYLCASSLSGQLYEQYFGPGTRLTVT.